The 13 T cell receptor beta chains given below trace back to one sample, sequenced in a study of shared clonotypes between healthy human individuals. Profiled with immunoSEQ multiplex PCR; TCRdb holds only in-frame clones, not every one. The table shows 2,500,000 or so clones, with 93% occurring only once. The sequencing sample was made of naive CD4+ T cells from PBMCs. Subset noted: CD45RA+ positively selected. The receptors were gathered from a man between 18 and 35 years old in good health. Some clones in this sample may be carry-over from other donors' samples.

V and J are TRBV5-4 and TRBJ2-1; possibly TRBD1 for D (5 bases). V was pared by 4 bases and J by 7 bases, with 18 bases between. This CDR3 spans 15 amino acids. Per the germline V gene, CDR1 is SGHNT and CDR2 is YYREEE (reference sequence). The chain's CDR3 is CASSLAIGARNEQFF. CDR3 coding DNA: TGTGCCAGCAGCCTGGCCATTGGGGCGCGTAATGAGCAGTTCTTC.

J is TRBJ1-1 and V is TRBV2; TRBD1 might be the D (5 bases). Trimming left V 9 bases short and J 4 bases short, with 15 bases between. The CDR3 runs 13 residues. Germline values: CDR1 SNHLY, CDR2 FYNNEI. The CDR3 loop is CARLQRRGTEAFF. CDR3 DNA sequence: TGTGCCAGACTCCAGAGGAGGGGCACTGAAGCTTTCTTT.

CDR3 sequence: CASSPSGAMNTEAFF. The CDR3 DNA reads TGTGCCAGCAGCCCCTCGGGAGCGATGAACACTGAAGCTTTCTTT. J is TRBJ1-1 and V is TRBV28; D is unclear. V lost 6 bases and J 0 bases, leaving 14 bases between the germline ends. Germline V gene data show CDR1 as MDHEN and CDR2 as SYDVKM. The CDR3 sequence is 15 residues long.

There are a few counts of this clone. In DNA form, the CDR3 reads TGTGCCAGCAGGGGGGAGAACCTACAGCCCCAGCATTTT. Residues: CASRGENLQPQHF. V usage is TRBV6-1 and J usage is TRBJ1-5; a possible D gene is TRBD1 (5 bases). Germline V gene lookup returns CDR1 MNHNS and CDR2 SASEGT. Trimming took 6 bases from V and 7 from J, leaving 13 bases between them. CDR3 size: 13 residues.

The V and J genes are TRBV7-8 and TRBJ2-7; D possibly uses TRBD1 or TRBD2 (6 bases each). V dropped 2 bases and J dropped 0 bases, with 17 bases sitting between them. In germline, CDR1 is SGHVS, CDR2 FQNEAQ. This CDR3 contains 17 residues. The chain's CDR3 is CASSLLGGAGGSYEQYF. The CDR3 DNA follows: TGTGCCAGCAGCTTATTGGGGGGCGCCGGGGGCTCCTACGAGCAGTACTTC. Supplemented by reference TRBV7-8 and TRBJ2-7, the full variable domain reads GAGVSQSPRYKVAKRGQDVALRCDPISGHVSLFWYQQALGQGPEFLTYFQNEAQLDKSGLPSDRFFAERPEGSVSTLKIQRTQQEDSAVYLCASSLLGGAGGSYEQYFGPGTRLTVT.

The chain is built from TRBV28 and TRBJ2-5; no reliable D call. Gene TRBJ2-7 matches the end of the DNA better, so the J call may be wrong. Germline CDR1 reads MDHEN; CDR2 reads SYDVKM. This CDR3 comprises 12 residues. CDR3 loop: CASSSYSYEQYF. As DNA, the CDR3 is TGTGCCAGCAGTTCCTACAGCTACGAGCAGTACTTC.

The V call is TRBV21-1, the J call TRBJ2-3; TRBD2, the table's D call, lacks a check against the DNA. TRBV21-1 is a listed pseudogene. There are 19 residues in the CDR3. The CDR3 spells CASSTTSGTPQGPTDTQYF. The DNA for the CDR3 is TGTGCCAGCAGCACGACTAGCGGGACTCCCCAGGGACCCACAGATACGCAGTATTTT.

CDR3: CASSYSQGASGYTF. The CDR3 DNA follows: TGTGCCAGCAGTTACTCGCAGGGGGCATCGGGCTACACCTTC. The chain employs TRBV6-5 and TRBJ1-2; TRBD1 aligns across 8 bases. The CDR3 is 14 residues long. Germline trimming cut 0 bases from V and 8 bases from J; bases unmatched to any gene: 5. CDR1 is MNHEY and CDR2 is SVGAGI in the germline V gene.

The chain has TRBV11-2 and TRBJ2-2; TRBD2 agrees at 10 bases. Germline lookup yields CDR1 SGHAT and CDR2 FQNNGV. The length of the CDR3 is 17 residues. The V and J ends lost 0 bases and 6 bases, in that order; junction bases with no gene match: 7. The CDR3 loop reads CASSLDSSGSRAGELFF. The CDR3 nucleotides read TGTGCCAGCAGCTTAGATTCTAGCGGGAGTAGAGCCGGGGAGCTGTTTTTT.

The chain uses TRBV9 and TRBJ2-7, with 8 bases lining up with TRBD1. V gave up 3 bases and J gave up 6 bases; unmatched junction bases: 5. The V gene's germline CDR1 is SGDLS and CDR2 YYNGEE. The CDR3 sequence is 13 residues long. The CDR3 coding sequence is TGTGCCAGCAGCGCCGGACAGGGCTTCGAGCAGTACTTC. This translates into CASSAGQGFEQYF.

This clone was picked up one time. V usage is TRBV5-6 and J usage is TRBJ2-7; D is possibly TRBD2 (6 bases). CDR3 length: 12 residues. Trimming cost V 3 bases and J 3 bases, with 7 bases left between them. The V gene's germline CDR1 is SGHDT and CDR2 YYEEEE. The CDR3 sequence is CASSWGVYEQYF. CDR3 DNA: TGTGCCAGCAGCTGGGGGGTCTACGAGCAGTACTTC. Full variable domain (remainder filled in from reference TRBV5-6 and TRBJ2-7): DAGVTQSPTHLIKTRGQQVTLRCSPKSGHDTVSWYQQALGQGPQFIFQYYEEEERQRGNFPDRFSGHQFPNYSSELNVNALLLGDSALYLCASSWGVYEQYFGPGTRLTVT.

The V call is TRBV28, the J call TRBJ2-7, with a possible D match to TRBD2 (5 bases). Trimming cost V 7 bases and J 4 bases, with 14 bases left between them. In germline, CDR1 is MDHEN, CDR2 SYDVKM. This CDR3 has 13 residues. The CDR3 region has the DNA TGTGCCAGCACGAGGGTTCCCTCGTACGAGCAGTACTTC. It translates to CASTRVPSYEQYF.

The chain couples TRBV6-1 to TRBJ1-2; D unclear. The germline gives CDR1 MNHNS, CDR2 SASEGT. The CDR3 is 15 residues long. V was pared by 6 bases and J by 4 bases, with 18 bases between. CDR3 residues: CASRERLGLAYGYTF. In nucleotides, the CDR3 is TGTGCCAGCAGGGAAAGGCTTGGACTAGCCTATGGCTACACCTTC.